A selection of T cell receptor beta chains follows, all from one sample in a study of shared clonotypes between healthy human individuals. This table comes from immunoSEQ multiplex PCR, and its TCRdb copy is limited to in-frame clones, with some not included. The table includes about 700,000 clones, around 67% detected once. The sequencing input was memory CD4+ T cells sorted from blood. The receptors here all came from a young woman in good health. The CDR3 runs from the conserved cysteine through the conserved F or W. The order of the fields is V gene, clone size, D gene, J gene, CDR3 DNA, CDR3 protein. The D gene is left open where the match is weak. The listing skips clone size in some rows; elsewhere it reads once, few, many or a size class.

v_gene: TRBV6-1
abundance: -
d_gene: -
j_gene: TRBJ2-7
CDR3nt: TGTGCCAGCAGTGTAGGCTACTACGAGCAGTACTTC
CDR3aa: CASSVGYYEQYF

v_gene: TRBV6-6
abundance: -
d_gene: -
j_gene: TRBJ2-3
CDR3nt: TGTGCCAGCAGTCAGAAGACAGATACGCAGTATTTT
CDR3aa: CASSQKTDTQYF

v_gene: TRBV19
abundance: -
d_gene: -
j_gene: TRBJ1-5
CDR3nt: TGTGCCAGTAGGGACGCAGGGGTTCATCAGCCCCAGCATTTT
CDR3aa: CASRDAGVHQPQHF

v_gene: TRBV5-5
abundance: -
d_gene: TRBD1
j_gene: TRBJ1-1
CDR3nt: TGTGCCAGCAGCGCACAGACGGGACAGCCGAACACTGAAGCTTTCTTT
CDR3aa: CASSAQTGQPNTEAFF

v_gene: TRBV20-1
abundance: -
d_gene: -
j_gene: TRBJ2-5
CDR3nt: TGCAGTGCTAATAAAGAGACCCAGTACTTC
CDR3aa: CSANKETQYF

v_gene: TRBV12-5
abundance: -
d_gene: -
j_gene: TRBJ1-5
CDR3nt: TGTGCTAGTGGTTTGTTATCCGGCAGGGTACATCAGCCCCAGCATTTT
CDR3aa: CASGLLSGRVHQPQHF

v_gene: TRBV28
abundance: many
d_gene: -
j_gene: TRBJ2-3
CDR3nt: TGTGCCGCGAACAGTCGGAGCACAGATACGCAGTATTTT
CDR3aa: CAANSRSTDTQYF

v_gene: TRBV2
abundance: once
d_gene: -
j_gene: TRBJ2-3
CDR3nt: TGTGCCAGCAGTAGGGGATCGAGCACAGATACGCAGTATTTT
CDR3aa: CASSRGSSTDTQYF

v_gene: TRBV28
abundance: many
d_gene: TRBD1
j_gene: TRBJ2-2
CDR3nt: TGTGCCAGCAGTTTATCGGGTATTCAGGGGGCGAACACCGGGGAGCTGTTTTTT
CDR3aa: CASSLSGIQGANTGELFF

v_gene: TRBV5-1
abundance: -
d_gene: -
j_gene: TRBJ2-2
CDR3nt: TGCGCCAGCAGCCTCGCCCAGGGTATGAACACCGGGGAGCTGTTTTTT
CDR3aa: CASSLAQGMNTGELFF

v_gene: TRBV4-2
abundance: -
d_gene: TRBD2
j_gene: TRBJ2-7
CDR3nt: TGTGCCAGCAGCCCCGGGACTAGCGGGAGCTACGAGCAGTACTTC
CDR3aa: CASSPGTSGSYEQYF

v_gene: TRBV7-6
abundance: -
d_gene: TRBD1
j_gene: TRBJ1-3
CDR3nt: TGTGCCAGCAGCTTACTCTCCGGACAGGGAAGAGGAGGCTCTGGAAACACCATATATTTT
CDR3aa: CASSLLSGQGRGGSGNTIYF

v_gene: TRBV5-1
abundance: few
d_gene: -
j_gene: TRBJ2-5
CDR3nt: TGCGCCAGCAGCCGGGAGACAGGAAAAGAGACCCAGTACTTC
CDR3aa: CASSRETGKETQYF

v_gene: TRBV6-6
abundance: few
d_gene: -
j_gene: TRBJ1-1
CDR3nt: TGTGCCAGCACACAGGGGAACACTGAAGCTTTCTTT
CDR3aa: CASTQGNTEAFF

v_gene: TRBV19
abundance: -
d_gene: -
j_gene: TRBJ1-3
CDR3nt: TGTGCCAGTATCGGCTCTGGAAACACCATATATTTT
CDR3aa: CASIGSGNTIYF

v_gene: TRBV6-6
abundance: -
d_gene: -
j_gene: TRBJ1-2
CDR3nt: TGTGCCAGCACCCGACTGGGCTATGGCTACACCTTC
CDR3aa: CASTRLGYGYTF

v_gene: TRBV6-6
abundance: -
d_gene: -
j_gene: TRBJ1-1
CDR3nt: TGTGCCAGCAGCGTTAACAGGAGGAGGTCTGAAGCTTTCTTT
CDR3aa: CASSVNRRRSEAFF

v_gene: TRBV6-1
abundance: few
d_gene: -
j_gene: TRBJ1-3
CDR3nt: TGTGCCAGCAGTGAGATTGGAAACACCATATATTTT
CDR3aa: CASSEIGNTIYF

v_gene: TRBV5-1
abundance: few
d_gene: -
j_gene: TRBJ2-5
CDR3nt: TGCGCCAGCAGCTTGGACACGGCCATAGAGACCCAGTACTTC
CDR3aa: CASSLDTAIETQYF

v_gene: TRBV6-1
abundance: -
d_gene: -
j_gene: TRBJ1-5
CDR3nt: TGTGCCAGCAGTGAAGTGGGGGGGTCCAGCAATCAGCCCCAGCATTTT
CDR3aa: CASSEVGGSSNQPQHF

v_gene: TRBV6-6
abundance: -
d_gene: -
j_gene: TRBJ2-7
CDR3nt: TGTGCCAGCCACCGGGGGCAGGATTACTACGAGCAGTACTTC
CDR3aa: CASHRGQDYYEQYF

v_gene: TRBV14
abundance: many
d_gene: -
j_gene: TRBJ1-1
CDR3nt: TGTGCCAGCAGCCTCCAAGGGCCGCCGAACACTGAAGCTTTCTTT
CDR3aa: CASSLQGPPNTEAFF

v_gene: TRBV4-1
abundance: -
d_gene: -
j_gene: TRBJ2-5
CDR3nt: TGCGCCAGCAGCCATATCTCCGGGTCCCAAGAGACCCAGTACTTC
CDR3aa: CASSHISGSQETQYF

v_gene: TRBV4-2
abundance: -
d_gene: TRBD2
j_gene: TRBJ2-1
CDR3nt: TGTGCCAGCAGCAGACAGACTAGCGGGAGGGGAAATGAGCAGTTCTTC
CDR3aa: CASSRQTSGRGNEQFF

v_gene: TRBV4-1
abundance: -
d_gene: -
j_gene: TRBJ1-5
CDR3nt: TGCGCCAGCAGCCAAGGGGGGGCCGATTACTATAGCAATCAGCCCCAGCATTTT
CDR3aa: CASSQGGADYYSNQPQHF

v_gene: TRBV7-2
abundance: -
d_gene: TRBD2
j_gene: TRBJ2-1
CDR3nt: TGTGCCAGCAGCTTAGGTGCGGGAGGGCAAAGTAATGAGCAGTTCTTC
CDR3aa: CASSLGAGGQSNEQFF

v_gene: TRBV29-1
abundance: few
d_gene: -
j_gene: TRBJ2-5
CDR3nt: TGCAGCGCAAGTAGCGACTCGACTCGGGAGACCCAGTACTTC
CDR3aa: CSASSDSTRETQYF

v_gene: TRBV7-9
abundance: -
d_gene: -
j_gene: TRBJ2-3
CDR3nt: TGTGCCAGCAGCTTAGCGGGAGTCCGTGCAGATACGCAGTATTTT
CDR3aa: CASSLAGVRADTQYF

v_gene: TRBV7-6
abundance: once
d_gene: -
j_gene: TRBJ2-2
CDR3nt: TGTGCCAGCAGCTTAGCAAGTGGAACGAACACCGGGGAGCTGTTTTTT
CDR3aa: CASSLASGTNTGELFF